This is a list of T cell receptor beta chains from one sample in a study of spatial heterogeneity in lung cancer. A single record per CDR3 protein comes from TCRdb applying MiXCR to the 5' RACE reads. Of about 92,000 distinct CDR3 sequences listed, 9.5% to 15% were seen once; the top ten hold approximately 39%. Sample: PBMCs, taken at surgery. These receptors all come from a male donor with early-stage non-small cell lung cancer. The CDR3 runs from the conserved cysteine through the conserved F or W. D genes are given only for firm matches. Expanded clones are given a class, and other clones once, few, many or no size at all.

d_gene	abundance	v_gene	j_gene	CDR3nt	CDR3aa
NA	few	TRBV15	TRBJ2-5	TGTGCCACCAGCAGAGAAATTATGGGGAAGAAGACCCAGTACTTC	CATSREIMGKKTQYF
TRBD1	NA	TRBV20-1	TRBJ2-2	TGCAGTGCTAGAGACGACAGGGCAAAGGGGGAGCTGTTTTTT	CSARDDRAKGELFF
NA	few	TRBV7-9	TRBJ2-7	TGTGCCAGCACCGACGGGACACTGTACGAGCAGTACTTC	CASTDGTLYEQYF
NA	NA	TRBV4-3	TRBJ2-5	TGCGCCAGCAGCCAAGACGTTTCGTGGCGGGAGACCCAGTACTTC	CASSQDVSWRETQYF
TRBD1	NA	TRBV27	TRBJ1-5	TGTGCCAGCAGTTTAGAGGGACAGGGCAGGCAGCCCCAGCATTTT	CASSLEGQGRQPQHF
NA	few	TRBV20-1	TRBJ2-3	TGCAGTGCTAGGCGGAGCACAGATACGCAGTATTTT	CSARRSTDTQYF
NA	NA	TRBV7-9	TRBJ2-1	TGTGCCAGCACCGACAATGAGCAGTTCTTC	CASTDNEQFF
NA	few	TRBV28	TRBJ1-6	TGTGCCAGCAGTCTCCAGACTTCACCCCTCCACTTT	CASSLQTSPLHF
TRBD2	many	TRBV7-2	TRBJ2-7	TGTGCCAGCAGCGTAGCGGGAGAGAGCTCCTACGAGCAGTACTTC	CASSVAGESSYEQYF
TRBD1	NA	TRBV28	TRBJ2-5	TGTGCCAGCAGCCACGCGACAGGGGAAGAAGAGACCCAGTACTTC	CASSHATGEEETQYF
NA	many	TRBV20-1	TRBJ2-7	TGCAGTGCTAGAGAGAGACTAGTCTTGACCTACGAGCAGTACTTC	CSARERLVLTYEQYF
NA	once	TRBV7-8	TRBJ1-1	TGTGCCAGCAGCTTATCCCGGGGAGTCACTGAAGCTTTCTTT	CASSLSRGVTEAFF
NA	few	TRBV20-1	TRBJ1-1	TGCAGTGCTAGAGATCGTGGGGGGCGCCGGACTGAAGCTTTCTTT	CSARDRGGRRTEAFF
TRBD1	NA	TRBV30	TRBJ1-6	TGTGCACAGGGACAGCCTAATTCACCCCTCCACTTT	CAQGQPNSPLHF
NA	few	TRBV7-8	TRBJ1-5	TGTGCCAGCAGCTTGGAAGGCCAGCCCCAGCATTTT	CASSLEGQPQHF
TRBD1	many	TRBV25-1	TRBJ2-7	TGTGCCAGCAAGGACAGGGGGAAGGACGAGCAGTACTTC	CASKDRGKDEQYF
NA	NA	TRBV3-1	TRBJ2-5	TGTGCCAGCAGCCAGTCCAGAGAGACCCAGTACTTC	CASSQSRETQYF
TRBD2	many	TRBV28	TRBJ2-7	TGTGCCAGCAGTATCCTAGCGGTTACCTACGAGCAGTACTTC	CASSILAVTYEQYF
NA	NA	TRBV11-2	TRBJ1-6	TGTGCCAGCAGCTCGTTCTATAATTCACCCCTCCACTTT	CASSSFYNSPLHF
TRBD1	many	TRBV10-3	TRBJ2-2	TGTGCCATACATGCGGGACAGGAGAACACCGGGGAGCTGTTTTTT	CAIHAGQENTGELFF
NA	NA	TRBV6-2/TRBV6-3	TRBJ1-6	TGTGCCAGCAGTTATACCATGGACCGAAATTCACCCCTCCACTTT	CASSYTMDRNSPLHF
NA	few	TRBV12-3/TRBV12-4	TRBJ1-5	TGTGCCAGCAGTGAACAGGGTAGACAGCCCCAGCATTTT	CASSEQGRQPQHF
TRBD1	NA	TRBV28	TRBJ2-6	TGTGCCAGCACCAATACAGGGGCTGGGGCCAACGTCCTGACTTTC	CASTNTGAGANVLTF
NA	many	TRBV28	TRBJ1-5	TGTGCCAGCAGTAGAGGGGGGGCGAATCAGCCCCAGCATTTT	CASSRGGANQPQHF
TRBD1	few	TRBV5-5	TRBJ2-7	TGTGCCAGCAGCTTGCTGGGGACAGAGACCTACGAGCAGTACTTC	CASSLLGTETYEQYF
NA	few	TRBV27	TRBJ1-6	TGTGCCAGCAGAAGACAGTTGATTAATTCACCCCTCCACTTT	CASRRQLINSPLHF
NA	many	TRBV6-2/TRBV6-3	TRBJ1-6	TGTGCCAGCAGGCCCCCCATCGCGAATTCACCCCTCCACTTT	CASRPPIANSPLHF
TRBD1	NA	TRBV7-2	TRBJ2-1	TGTGCCAGCAGCTCGGGGACAGGGGGGAACCACAATGAGCAGTTCTTC	CASSSGTGGNHNEQFF
TRBD2	NA	TRBV5-5	TRBJ2-5	TGTGCCAGCAGCTCGACTAGCGGAAAGCAAGAGACCCAGTACTTC	CASSSTSGKQETQYF
TRBD1	NA	TRBV7-2	TRBJ1-6	TGTGCCAGCAGCCGGGGACAGGGGCCTGGCTCACCCCTCCACTTT	CASSRGQGPGSPLHF
TRBD1	few	TRBV20-1	TRBJ1-2	TGCAGCCCCCGCTTTTTGGCAGGGGGCTTTGGCTACACCTTC	CSPRFLAGGFGYTF
TRBD2	NA	TRBV6-2/TRBV6-3	TRBJ2-1	TGTGCCAGCAGTCCCCAGCTAGCGGGAGGAACGAATGAGCAGTTCTTC	CASSPQLAGGTNEQFF
NA	few	TRBV5-1	TRBJ2-2	TGCGCCAGCAGCTTGGCCAGGGCGGGGACCGGGGAGCTGTTTTTT	CASSLARAGTGELFF
TRBD2	NA	TRBV5-6	TRBJ2-3	TGTGCCAGCAGCTTGCGAACTAGCGGGGGCACAGATACGCAGTATTTT	CASSLRTSGGTDTQYF
NA	NA	TRBV9	TRBJ1-5	TGTGCCAGCAGCGGCGGGACTGCCGGTCAGCCCCAGCATTTT	CASSGGTAGQPQHF
TRBD1	NA	TRBV28	TRBJ1-1	TGTGCCAGCAGACATCCGGACAGGGAGAACACTGAAGCTTTCTTT	CASRHPDRENTEAFF
TRBD2	many	TRBV19	TRBJ2-1	TGTGCCAGTAGTATACTAGCGGGAGGGCTTACCAATGAGCAGTTCTTC	CASSILAGGLTNEQFF
NA	NA	TRBV6-2/TRBV6-3	TRBJ2-2	TGTGCCAGCACGGCCGGGACCGGGAACACCGGGGAGCTGTTTTTT	CASTAGTGNTGELFF
NA	NA	TRBV12-3/TRBV12-4	TRBJ2-1	TGTGCCAGCAGTTTAAGAGGGGGGGAGGACTCGTATGAGCAGTTCTTC	CASSLRGGEDSYEQFF
NA	few	TRBV20-1	TRBJ1-1	TGCAGTGCTAGAGATCTCGGTAGGCAGGACACTGAAGCTTTCTTT	CSARDLGRQDTEAFF
TRBD2	few	TRBV12-3/TRBV12-4	TRBJ2-2	TGTGCCAGCAGTGCAAACCCGGGACTAGCCGCTACCGGGGAGCTGTTTTTT	CASSANPGLAATGELFF
NA	NA	TRBV6-2/TRBV6-3	TRBJ2-5	TGTGCCAGCAGTTACCGGGACAGGGGGACTAGCGAGCAAGAGACCCAGTACTTC	CASSYRDRGTSEQETQYF
NA	NA	TRBV5-1	TRBJ2-5	TGCGCCAGCGTTACTACGGGAGAATTCCAAGAGACCCAGTACTTC	CASVTTGEFQETQYF